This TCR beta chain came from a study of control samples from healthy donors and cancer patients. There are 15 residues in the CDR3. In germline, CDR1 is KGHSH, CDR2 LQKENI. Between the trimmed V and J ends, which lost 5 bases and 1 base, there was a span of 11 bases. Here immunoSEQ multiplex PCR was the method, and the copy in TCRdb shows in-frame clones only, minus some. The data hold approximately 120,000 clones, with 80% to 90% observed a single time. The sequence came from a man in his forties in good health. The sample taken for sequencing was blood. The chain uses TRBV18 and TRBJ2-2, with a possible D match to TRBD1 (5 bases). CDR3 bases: TGTGCCAGCTCAGCAAGACAGTTGAACACCGGGGAGCTGTTTTTT. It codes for CASSARQLNTGELFF.